This T cell receptor beta chain was profiled in a study of siplizumab effects on memory and regulatory T cells. Findings and caveats of the study: It seemed that naive T cells were more diverse than memory cells and were major contributors to the alloresponse.

To note about this clone: Antigen: not known.

This table comes from immunoSEQ multiplex PCR, and its TCRdb copy is limited to in-frame clones, with some not included. The table has 50,000 to 70,000 clones, around 96% seen once. This receptor was taken from a human donor in good health. The material sequenced was naive CD8+ T cells sorted from blood.

This chain's CDR3 is CASTYRDGNEKLFF. The CDR3 DNA follows: TGTGCCAGCACCTACAGGGACGGAAATGAAAAACTGTTTTTT. This chain joins TRBV13 and TRBJ1-4; perhaps TRBD1 as D (6 bases). This CDR3 has 14 residues. V was shortened by 7 bases and J by 5 bases, with 14 bases between the two germline ends. Germline loops: CDR1 PRHDT, CDR2 FYEKMQ (reference sequence). The whole variable domain, filled in from reference TRBV13 and TRBJ1-4, reads AAGVIQSPRHLIKEKRETATLKCYPIPRHDTVYWYQQGPGQDPQFLISFYEKMQSDKGSIPDRFSAQQFSDYHSELNMSSLELGDSALYFCASTYRDGNEKLFFGSGTQLSVL.